This T cell receptor beta chain was recorded in a study of control samples from healthy donors and cancer patients. Looked up from germline, CDR1 is MRHNA and CDR2 is SNTAGT. This CDR3 has 13 residues. Trimming left V 8 bases short and J 6 bases short, with 16 bases between. The protocol was immunoSEQ multiplex PCR, while the TCRdb copy is restricted to in-frame clones and leaves out a portion. The sample contains more than 150,000 clones, 85% to 95% of which appear only once. The TCR sequence derives from a man between 18 and 29 years old in good health. The specimen sequenced was blood. The chain couples TRBV6-4 to TRBJ1-2; the D gene is possibly TRBD1 (5 bases). CDR3 sequence reads: CASPWGYHDGYTF. The CDR3 DNA follows: TGTGCCAGCCCTTGGGGGTATCACGATGGCTACACCTTC.